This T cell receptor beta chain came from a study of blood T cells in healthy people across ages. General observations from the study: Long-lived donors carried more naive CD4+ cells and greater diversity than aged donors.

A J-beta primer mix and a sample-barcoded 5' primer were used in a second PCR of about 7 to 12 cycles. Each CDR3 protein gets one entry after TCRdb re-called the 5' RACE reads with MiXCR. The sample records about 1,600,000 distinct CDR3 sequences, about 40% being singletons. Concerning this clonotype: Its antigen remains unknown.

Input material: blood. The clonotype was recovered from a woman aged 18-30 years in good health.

CDR3 sequence (DNA): TGTGCCAGCAGCTTAGCGCCCCAACAAGAGACCCAGTACTTC. Encoded protein: CASSLAPQQETQYF. J is TRBJ2-5 and V is TRBV11-2; D is uncertain. The V end lost 1 base, the J end lost 2 bases, and 8 bases lay between the germline ends. Germline CDR1 SGHAT, CDR2 FQNNGV. CDR3 size: 14 residues.